This entry concerns a single T cell receptor (beta chain). Its specificity is not known. Clones were read by immunoSEQ multiplex PCR, and TCRdb kept only the in-frame ones, dropping some. The sample holds some 150,000 clones, 80% to 95% seen once. The data were obtained in a study of T cell responses to AZD1222 COVID-19 vaccine. Points from the study as a whole: Unmutated variant regions are reportedly targeted by nearly half of spike-specific TCRs. Donors in the cohort were predominantly white British and more often female, and clonal diversity was possibly underestimated.

Trimming cost V 4 bases and J 7 bases; bases outside gene matches: 1. Looked up from germline, CDR1 is KGHSY and CDR2 is FQNENV. This CDR3 spans 13 amino acids. This sequence joins TRBV16 and TRBJ1-6; 7 nucleotides align to TRBD1. The source of this sequence is an adult in good health. The specimen comprised peripheral blood, sampled on day 0 of AZD1222 vaccination. CDR3 protein: CASSPGGNSPLHF. The CDR3, as DNA: TGTGCCAGCAGCCCAGGGGGAAATTCACCCCTCCACTTT.